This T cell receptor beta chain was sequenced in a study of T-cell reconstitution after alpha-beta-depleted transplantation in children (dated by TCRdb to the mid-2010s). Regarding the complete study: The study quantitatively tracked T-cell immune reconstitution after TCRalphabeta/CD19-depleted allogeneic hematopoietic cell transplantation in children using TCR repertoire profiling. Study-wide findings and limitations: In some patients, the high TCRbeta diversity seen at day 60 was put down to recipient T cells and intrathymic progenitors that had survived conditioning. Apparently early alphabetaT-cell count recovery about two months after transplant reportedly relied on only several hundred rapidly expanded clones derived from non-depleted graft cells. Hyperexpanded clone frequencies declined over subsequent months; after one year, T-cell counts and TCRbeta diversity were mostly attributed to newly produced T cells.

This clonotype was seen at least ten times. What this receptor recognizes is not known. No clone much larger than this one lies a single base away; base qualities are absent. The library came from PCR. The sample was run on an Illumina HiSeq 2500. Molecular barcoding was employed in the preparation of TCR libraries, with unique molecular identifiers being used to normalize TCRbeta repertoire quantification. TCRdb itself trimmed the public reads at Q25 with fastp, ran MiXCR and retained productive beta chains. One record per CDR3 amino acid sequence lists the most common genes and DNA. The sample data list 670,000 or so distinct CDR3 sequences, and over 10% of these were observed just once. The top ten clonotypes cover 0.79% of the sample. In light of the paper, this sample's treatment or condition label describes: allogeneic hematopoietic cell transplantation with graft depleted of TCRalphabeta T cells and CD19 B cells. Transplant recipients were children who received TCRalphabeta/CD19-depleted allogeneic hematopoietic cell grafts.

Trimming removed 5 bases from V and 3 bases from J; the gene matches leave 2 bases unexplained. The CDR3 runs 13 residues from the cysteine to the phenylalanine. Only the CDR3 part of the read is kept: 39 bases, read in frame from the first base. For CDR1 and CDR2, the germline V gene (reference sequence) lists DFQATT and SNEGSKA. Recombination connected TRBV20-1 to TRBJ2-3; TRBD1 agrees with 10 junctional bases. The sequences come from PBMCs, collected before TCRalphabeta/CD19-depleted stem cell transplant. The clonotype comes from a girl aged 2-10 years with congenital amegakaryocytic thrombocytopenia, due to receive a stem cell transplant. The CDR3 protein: CSAGQGVTDTQYF. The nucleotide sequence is TGCAGTGCTGGACAGGGGGTGACAGATACGCAGTATTTT.